This T cell receptor (beta chain) was identified in a study of blood T cells in healthy people across ages. Trimming took 2 bases from V and 3 from J; bases not matched to a gene: 7. The CDR3 length is 16 residues. CDR1 and CDR2 from the germline V gene are SGHRS and YFSETQ. Alongside a J-beta primer mix, a sample-barcoded 5' primer served in a second PCR lasting roughly 7 to 12 cycles. TCRdb reprocessed the 5' RACE reads with MiXCR, giving one entry per CDR3 protein. The table shows fewer than 2,000,000 distinct CDR3 sequences, with around 35% occurring only once. This clonotype was observed a few times.

This clonotype was sampled from a woman in her 30s in good health. The chain joins TRBV5-1 to TRBJ2-1; 8 bases fit TRBD2. The specimen sequenced was blood. The CDR3 nucleotides are TGCGCCAGCAGCTTTATTGGTAGCGGGAACTACAATGAGCAGTTCTTC. It specifies CASSFIGSGNYNEQFF.